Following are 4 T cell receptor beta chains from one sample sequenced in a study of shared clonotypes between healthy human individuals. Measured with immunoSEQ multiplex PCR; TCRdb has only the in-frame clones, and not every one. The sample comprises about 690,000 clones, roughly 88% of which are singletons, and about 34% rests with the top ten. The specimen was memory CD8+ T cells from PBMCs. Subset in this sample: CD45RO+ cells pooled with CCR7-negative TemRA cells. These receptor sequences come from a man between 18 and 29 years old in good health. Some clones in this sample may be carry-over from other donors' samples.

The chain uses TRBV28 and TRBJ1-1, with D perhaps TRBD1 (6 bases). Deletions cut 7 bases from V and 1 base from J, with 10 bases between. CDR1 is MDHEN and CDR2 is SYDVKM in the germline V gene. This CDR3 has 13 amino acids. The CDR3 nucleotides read TGTGCCAGCATCCTAGGGGGGAACACTGAAGCTTTCTTT. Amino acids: CASILGGNTEAFF.

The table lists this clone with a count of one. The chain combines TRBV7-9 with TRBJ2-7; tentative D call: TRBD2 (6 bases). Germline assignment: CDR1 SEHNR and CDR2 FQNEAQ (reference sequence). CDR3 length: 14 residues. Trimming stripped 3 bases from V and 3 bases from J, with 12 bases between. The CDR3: CASSFAGGNYEQYF. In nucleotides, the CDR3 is TGTGCCAGCAGCTTCGCTGGGGGGAACTACGAGCAGTACTTC.

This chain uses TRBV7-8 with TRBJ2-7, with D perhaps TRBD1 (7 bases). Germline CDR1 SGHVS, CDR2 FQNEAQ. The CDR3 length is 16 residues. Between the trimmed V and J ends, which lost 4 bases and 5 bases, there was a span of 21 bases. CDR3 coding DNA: TGTGCCAGCAGCTCTACGCCAGAGGGGGCGGGAAACGAGCAGTACTTC. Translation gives CASSSTPEGAGNEQYF.

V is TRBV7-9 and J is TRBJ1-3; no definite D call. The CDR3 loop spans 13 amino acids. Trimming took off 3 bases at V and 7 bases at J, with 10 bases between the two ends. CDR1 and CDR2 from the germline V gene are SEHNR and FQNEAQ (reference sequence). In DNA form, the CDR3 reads TGTGCCAGCAGCTTTGACGGGAGCAACACCATATATTTT. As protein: CASSFDGSNTIYF.